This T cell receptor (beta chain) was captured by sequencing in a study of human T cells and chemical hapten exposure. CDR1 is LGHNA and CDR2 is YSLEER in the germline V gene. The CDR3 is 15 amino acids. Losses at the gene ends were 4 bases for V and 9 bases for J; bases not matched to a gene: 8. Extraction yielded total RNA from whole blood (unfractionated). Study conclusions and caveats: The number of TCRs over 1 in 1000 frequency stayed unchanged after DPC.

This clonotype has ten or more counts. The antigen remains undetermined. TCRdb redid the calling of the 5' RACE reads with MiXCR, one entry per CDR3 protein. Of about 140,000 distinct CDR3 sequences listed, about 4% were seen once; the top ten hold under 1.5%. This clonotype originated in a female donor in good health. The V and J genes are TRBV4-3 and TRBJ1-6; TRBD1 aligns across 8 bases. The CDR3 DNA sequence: TGCGCCAGCAGCCCCGGACAGGGAATATCTTCACCCCTCCACTTT. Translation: CASSPGQGISSPLHF.